This TCR beta chain was captured by sequencing in a study of blood T cell repertoires in COVID-19. Looking at the study overall: Spain, Italy and the United States supplied samples that represented acute and convalescent COVID-19. In each case, the material was cDNA or gDNA derived from T cells, B-cell-depleted T cells, or PBMCs.

CDR1 is SEHNR and CDR2 is FQNEAQ in the germline V gene (reference sequence). CDR3 size: 13 residues. Trimming removed 1 base from V and 7 bases from J, with 8 bases in between. Methods used by the authors: Amplification with reference gene primers provided the estimates of nucleated cell counts. TCRdb keeps only in-frame clones here, not all; method: immunoSEQ multiplex PCR. The V and J calls and clone size come from that table; D and trimming were worked out from the DNA. The repertoire holds about 120,000 clones, with more than 60% as singletons. The sequence was collected from a man in his 70s with acute or convalescent COVID-19. The rearrangement links TRBV7-9 to TRBJ2-4; D is unresolved. The specimen sequenced was peripheral blood. DNA of the CDR3: TGTGCCAGCAGCTTAGGAGGATGGAACATTCAGTACTTC. Residues: CASSLGGWNIQYF.